This T cell receptor (beta chain) was sequenced for a study of blood T cell repertoires in COVID-19. The authors' processing: Amplification of reference gene primers provided the estimated nucleated cell counts. The table came from immunoSEQ multiplex PCR; TCRdb's copy has only in-frame clones and leaves some out. That table furnishes V, J and clone size, whereas the DNA furnished D and trimming. The table includes about 150,000 clones, about 81% detected once. The CDR3 contains 14 residues. The germline V gene encodes CDR1 GTSNPN and CDR2 SVGIG (reference sequence). Deletions cut 0 bases from V and 9 bases from J, with 14 bases between.

Material for sequencing was PBMCs or T cells enriched from blood (not recorded which). This chain uses TRBV30 with TRBJ1-4; D possibly corresponds to TRBD1 (6 bases). The receptor comes from a man aged 50-60 years who had recovered from COVID-19. CDR3 in DNA: TGTGCCTGGAGTGTACGGGGGGCGAGAAAAAAACTGTTTTTT. Translation gives CAWSVRGARKKLFF.